What follows is one T cell receptor (beta chain) and its context. A multiplex PCR was run with 60 Vbeta primers and 13 Jbeta primers. This table comes from immunoSEQ multiplex PCR, and its TCRdb copy is limited to in-frame clones, with some not included. This table has 150,000 to 200,000 clones, roughly 85% appearing once. The CDR3 has 14 residues. CDR1 and CDR2 from the germline V gene are MGHRA and YSYEKL. The germline V and J ends were trimmed by 6 bases and 8 bases, with 19 bases remaining between them. This record belongs to a study of cytomegalovirus exposure and HLA in healthy donors. The rearrangement uses TRBV4-1 and TRBJ1-2; possibly TRBD1 for D (6 bases). The TCR sequence derives from a woman between 50 and 59 years old in good health and CMV-seronegative. Sequences were obtained from PBMCs. CDR3: CASRDLQGGDGYTF. The CDR3 DNA sequence: TGCGCCAGCAGAGACTTACAGGGCGGAGACGGCTACACCTTC.